In its sample, the clone carrying this T cell receptor beta chain was seen once. Its antigen is not known. Per germline, CDR1 SGHDT and CDR2 YYEEEE. This CDR3 is 15 amino acids long. Trimming took 1 base from V and 5 from J; bases not matched to a gene: 5. TCRdb keeps only in-frame clones here, not all; method: immunoSEQ multiplex PCR. The data hold 150,000 to 200,000 clones, with more than 75% observed a single time. These data come from a study of T cell responses to AZD1222 COVID-19 vaccine. Findings and caveats of the study: Among the donors, most were white British and more were female, and clonal diversity was possibly underestimated.

This clonotype originated in an adult in good health. The sequences come from peripheral blood, collected on day 0 of MenACWY control vaccination. The chain joins TRBV5-6 to TRBJ2-5; TRBD2 agrees at 10 bases. The DNA for the CDR3 is TGTGCCAGCAGCTTGTTAGCGGGAGGTCCGGAGACCCAGTACTTC. Protein product: CASSLLAGGPETQYF.